The present TCR beta chain was sequenced within a study of Tregs in tolerant kidney transplant recipients. Comment on this clone: Its antigen is unknown. The read comes to an end 3 residues before the CDR3 does, leaving the germline J gene to fill in the end.

Thawed PBMCs were FACS-sorted into unstimulated CD4+CD25+CD127- regulatory T cells, CD4+CD25- non-regulatory cells, CD4 and CD8 cells. Only in-frame clones appear in the TCRdb table, and some are missing; sequencing was by immunoSEQ multiplex PCR. There are 50,000 or so clones in the sample, with 0.8% to 1% held by the top ten. This CDR3 contains 17 residues. V was cut by 6 bases and J by 2 bases, with 22 bases left in between. The germline gives CDR1 SNHLY, CDR2 FYNNEI. Whole-study results and caveats: Some patients' samples used different primers over time, so nucleotide sequences weren't comparable. Donor-specific Treg expansion exceeded global Treg expansion in tolerant patients, suggesting antigen drive.

Sequencing used CD4+ T cells from blood, obtained before the transplant. The chain carries TRBV2 and TRBJ2-5; D possibly corresponds to TRBD2 (6 bases). The TCR comes from a human donor who received a combined kidney and bone marrow transplant. The CDR3 DNA, read in part, is TGTGCCAGCAGGATGGGGGGTCCAAGCGGGTTTCAAGAGACC. It is translated as CASRMGGPSGFQET. The full-length CDR3 reads as CASRMGGPSGFQETQYF.